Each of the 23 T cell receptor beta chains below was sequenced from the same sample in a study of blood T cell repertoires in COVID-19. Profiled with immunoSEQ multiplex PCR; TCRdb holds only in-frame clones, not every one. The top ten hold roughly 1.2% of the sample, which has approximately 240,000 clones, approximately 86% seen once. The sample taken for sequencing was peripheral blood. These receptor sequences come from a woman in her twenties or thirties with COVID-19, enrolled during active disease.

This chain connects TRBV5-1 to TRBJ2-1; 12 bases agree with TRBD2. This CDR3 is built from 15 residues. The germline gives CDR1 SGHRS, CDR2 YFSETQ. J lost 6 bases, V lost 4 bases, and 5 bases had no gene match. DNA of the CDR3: TGCGCCAGCAGCACGGGACTAGCGGGTCGCAATGAGCAGTTCTTC. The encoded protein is CASSTGLAGRNEQFF. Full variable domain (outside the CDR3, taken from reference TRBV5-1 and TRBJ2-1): KAGVTQTPRYLIKTRGQQVTLSCSPISGHRSVSWYQQTPGQGLQFLFEYFSETQRNKGNFPGRFSGRQFSNSRSEMNVSTLELGDSALYLCASSTGLAGRNEQFFGPGTRLTVL.

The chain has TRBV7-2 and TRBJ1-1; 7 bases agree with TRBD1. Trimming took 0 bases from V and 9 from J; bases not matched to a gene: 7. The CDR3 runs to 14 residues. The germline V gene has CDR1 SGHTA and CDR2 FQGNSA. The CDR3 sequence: CASSLAGGFSKAFF. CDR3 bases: TGTGCCAGCAGCTTAGCAGGGGGCTTTTCGAAAGCTTTCTTT.

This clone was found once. The CDR3 sequence is CASSSFSGSTDTQYF. CDR3 nucleotide sequence: TGTGCCAGCAGTTCCTTCTCCGGGAGCACAGATACGCAGTATTTT. The chain has TRBV6-5 and TRBJ2-3; D unclear. Germline V gene sequence: CDR1 MNHEY, CDR2 SVGAGI. Trimming stripped 4 bases from V and 0 bases from J, with 11 bases between. CDR3 length: 15 amino acids.

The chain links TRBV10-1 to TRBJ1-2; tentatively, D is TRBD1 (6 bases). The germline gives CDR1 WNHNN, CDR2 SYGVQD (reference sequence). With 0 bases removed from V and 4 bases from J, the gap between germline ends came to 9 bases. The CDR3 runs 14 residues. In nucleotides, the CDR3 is TGCGCCAGCAGTGAGTCGAAAGGGGGCTATGGCTACACCTTC. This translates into CASSESKGGYGYTF.

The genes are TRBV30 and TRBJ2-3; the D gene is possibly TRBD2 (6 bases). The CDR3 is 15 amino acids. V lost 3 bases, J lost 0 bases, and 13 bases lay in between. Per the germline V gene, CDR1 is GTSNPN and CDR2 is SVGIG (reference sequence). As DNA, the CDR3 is TGTGCCTGGAGCCGATTGGGGGGAAGCACAGATACGCAGTATTTT. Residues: CAWSRLGGSTDTQYF.

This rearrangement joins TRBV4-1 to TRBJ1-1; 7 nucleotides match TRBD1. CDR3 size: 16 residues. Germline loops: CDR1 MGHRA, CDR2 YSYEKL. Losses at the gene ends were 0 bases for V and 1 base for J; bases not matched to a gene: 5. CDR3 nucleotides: TGCGCCAGCAGCCAAGAGAAAACAGGGGCGAACACTGAAGCTTTCTTT. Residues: CASSQEKTGANTEAFF.

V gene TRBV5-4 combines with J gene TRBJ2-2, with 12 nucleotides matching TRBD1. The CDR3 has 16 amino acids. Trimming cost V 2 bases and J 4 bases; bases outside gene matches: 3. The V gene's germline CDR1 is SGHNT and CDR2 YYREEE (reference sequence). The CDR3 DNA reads TGTGCCAGCAGCTTCGGGACAGGGGGCGCCACCGGGGAGCTGTTTTTT. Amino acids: CASSFGTGGATGELFF.

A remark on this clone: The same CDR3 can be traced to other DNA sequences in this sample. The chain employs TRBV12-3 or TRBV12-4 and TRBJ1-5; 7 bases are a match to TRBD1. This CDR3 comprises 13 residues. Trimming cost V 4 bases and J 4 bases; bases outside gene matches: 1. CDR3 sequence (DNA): TGTGCCAGCAGTTCACAGGGGAATCAGCCCCAGCATTTT. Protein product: CASSSQGNQPQHF.

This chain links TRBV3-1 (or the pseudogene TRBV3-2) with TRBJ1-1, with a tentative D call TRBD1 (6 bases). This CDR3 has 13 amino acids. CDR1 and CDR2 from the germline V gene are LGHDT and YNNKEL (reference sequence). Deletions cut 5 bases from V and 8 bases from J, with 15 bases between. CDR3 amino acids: CASSYNRVGEAFF. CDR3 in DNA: TGTGCCAGCAGCTACAACAGGGTAGGGGAAGCTTTCTTT.

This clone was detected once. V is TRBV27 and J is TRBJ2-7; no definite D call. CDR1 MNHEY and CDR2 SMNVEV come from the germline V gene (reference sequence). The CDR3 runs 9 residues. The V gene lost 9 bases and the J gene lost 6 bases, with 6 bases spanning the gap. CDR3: CARTREQYF. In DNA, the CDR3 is TGTGCCAGAACTCGCGAGCAGTACTTC.

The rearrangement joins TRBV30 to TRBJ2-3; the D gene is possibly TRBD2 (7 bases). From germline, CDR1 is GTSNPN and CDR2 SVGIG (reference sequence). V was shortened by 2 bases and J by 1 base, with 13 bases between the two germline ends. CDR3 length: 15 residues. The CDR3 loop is CAWSKGGRGTDTQYF. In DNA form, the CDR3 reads TGTGCCTGGAGTAAGGGGGGGCGAGGCACAGATACGCAGTATTTT.

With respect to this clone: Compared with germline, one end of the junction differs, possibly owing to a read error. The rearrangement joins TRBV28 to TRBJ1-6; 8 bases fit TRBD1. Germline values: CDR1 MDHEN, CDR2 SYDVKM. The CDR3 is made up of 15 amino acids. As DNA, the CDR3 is TGTGCCAGCAGTCGACAGGGGTCCTTTAATTCACCCCTCCACTTT. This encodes CASSRQGSFNSPLHF. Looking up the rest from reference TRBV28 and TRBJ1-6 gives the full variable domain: DVKVTQSSRYLVKRTGEKVFLECVQDMDHENMFWYRQDPGLGLRLIYFSYDVKMKEKGDIPEGYSVSREKKERFSLILESASTNQTSMYLCASSRQGSFNSPLHFGNGTRLTVT.

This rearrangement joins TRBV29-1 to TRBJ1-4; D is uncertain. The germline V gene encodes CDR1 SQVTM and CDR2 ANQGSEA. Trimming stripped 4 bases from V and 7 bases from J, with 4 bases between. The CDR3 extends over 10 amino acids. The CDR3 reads CSVGSEKLFF. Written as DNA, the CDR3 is TGCAGCGTTGGGAGTGAAAAACTGTTTTTT.

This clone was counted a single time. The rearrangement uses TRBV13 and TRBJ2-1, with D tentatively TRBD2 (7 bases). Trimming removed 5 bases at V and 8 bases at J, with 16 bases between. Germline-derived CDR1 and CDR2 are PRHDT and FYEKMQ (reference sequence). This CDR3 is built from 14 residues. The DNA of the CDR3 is TGTGCCAGCAGCCTCTTGGGGGGGCCGGATGAGCAGTTCTTC. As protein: CASSLLGGPDEQFF.

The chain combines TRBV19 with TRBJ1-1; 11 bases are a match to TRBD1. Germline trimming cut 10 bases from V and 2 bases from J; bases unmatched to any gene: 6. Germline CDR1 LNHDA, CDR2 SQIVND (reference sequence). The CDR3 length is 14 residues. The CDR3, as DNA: TGTGCCATTCAGGACAGGGGGCCAAACACTGAAGCTTTCTTT. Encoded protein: CAIQDRGPNTEAFF.

The CDR3 here is CASSLDLEAGAYHNEQFF. The CDR3 DNA reads as TGTGCCAGCAGCTTAGATCTTGAGGCGGGGGCGTACCACAATGAGCAGTTCTTC. The chain links TRBV11-2 to TRBJ2-1; the D gene is possibly TRBD2 (7 bases). From germline, CDR1 is SGHAT and CDR2 FQNNGV. This CDR3 is built from 18 residues. V was trimmed by 0 bases and J by 5 bases, leaving 20 bases between them.

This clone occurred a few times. CDR3 in amino acids: CASSRGTGTYEQYF. For the CDR3, the DNA is TGCGCCAGCAGTCGGGGGACAGGAACCTACGAGCAGTACTTC. The rearrangement links TRBV5-1 to TRBJ2-7, with TRBD1 identical over 8 bases. Per germline, CDR1 SGHRS and CDR2 YFSETQ. Unmatched junction bases numbered 6, after V lost 5 bases and J lost 2 bases. The CDR3 spans 14 residues.

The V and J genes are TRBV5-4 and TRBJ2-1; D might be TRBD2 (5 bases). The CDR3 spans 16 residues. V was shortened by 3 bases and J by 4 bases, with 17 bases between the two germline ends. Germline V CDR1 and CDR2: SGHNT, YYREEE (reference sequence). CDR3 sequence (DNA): TGTGCCAGCAGCTCGGTCCCGGGGTTACGGTACAATGAGCAGTTCTTC. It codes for CASSSVPGLRYNEQFF. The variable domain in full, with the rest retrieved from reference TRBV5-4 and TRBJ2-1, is ETGVTQSPTHLIKTRGQQVTLRCSSQSGHNTVSWYQQALGQGPQFIFQYYREEENGRGNFPPRFSGLQFPNYSSELNVNALELDDSALYLCASSSVPGLRYNEQFFGPGTRLTVL.

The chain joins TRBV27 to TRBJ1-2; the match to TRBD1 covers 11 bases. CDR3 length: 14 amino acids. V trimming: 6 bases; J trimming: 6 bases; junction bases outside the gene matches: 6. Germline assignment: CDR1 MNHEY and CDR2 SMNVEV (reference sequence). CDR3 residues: CASRDRGPFHGYTF. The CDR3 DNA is TGTGCCAGCAGGGACAGGGGGCCCTTCCATGGCTACACCTTC.

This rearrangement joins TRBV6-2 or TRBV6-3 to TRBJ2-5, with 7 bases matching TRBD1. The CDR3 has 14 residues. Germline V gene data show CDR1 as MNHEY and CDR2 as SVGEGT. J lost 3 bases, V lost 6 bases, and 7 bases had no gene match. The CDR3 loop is CASSTFDREETQYF. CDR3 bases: TGTGCCAGCAGCACCTTTGACAGGGAAGAGACCCAGTACTTC.

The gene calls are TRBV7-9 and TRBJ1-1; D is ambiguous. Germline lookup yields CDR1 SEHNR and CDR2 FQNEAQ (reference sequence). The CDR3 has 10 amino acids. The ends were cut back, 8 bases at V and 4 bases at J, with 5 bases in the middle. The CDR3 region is CASSVTEAFF. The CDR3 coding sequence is TGTGCCAGCTCGGTCACTGAAGCTTTCTTT.

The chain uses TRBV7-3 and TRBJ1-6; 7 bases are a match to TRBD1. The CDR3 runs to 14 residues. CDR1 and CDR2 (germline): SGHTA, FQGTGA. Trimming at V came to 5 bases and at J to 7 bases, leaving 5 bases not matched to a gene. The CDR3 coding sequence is TGTGCCAGCAGCCCCGGGACAGAGAATTCACCCCTCCACTTT. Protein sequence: CASSPGTENSPLHF.

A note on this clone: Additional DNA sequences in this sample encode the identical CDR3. The CDR3 DNA is TGTGCCAGCAGTGAAGGCAGGGGCAATCAGCCCCAGCATTTT. It encodes CASSEGRGNQPQHF. The genes are TRBV2 and TRBJ1-5; possibly TRBD1 for D (5 bases). The CDR3 extends over 14 amino acids. Trimming left V 1 base short and J 2 bases short, with 6 bases between. Germline values: CDR1 SNHLY, CDR2 FYNNEI.